This T cell receptor (beta chain) was sequenced during a study of T cell repertoires in cytomegalovirus infection. Study overall: A matching HLA type, together with CMV infection, was signaled by public TCR beta signatures. Study-wide points: What dominated the ex vivo response were HLA-C-restricted CMV-specific TCR beta clonotypes. Cumulative frequency (of public TCR beta family members) identified carriers of CMV plus the relevant HLA.

TCRdb called the reads again in MiXCR, with one record for every CDR3 protein. The table includes a few hundred thousand distinct CDR3 sequences, approximately 22% detected once. This clonotype has just a few counts. Its antigen is currently unknown. V was clipped by 10 bases and J by 5 bases, with 14 bases between them. CDR3 length equals 12 residues. CDR1 is SNHLY and CDR2 is FYNNEI in the germline V gene. The sequences come from cultured PBMCs, collected from culture after CMV antigen stimulation. This sequence joins TRBV2 and TRBJ1-1; no clear D. This clonotype was sampled from a human donor in good health (CMV status not recorded). Some clones in this sample may be carry-over from other donors' samples. CDR3 in DNA: TGTGCCACCGAGAGAGGGAGGACTGAAGCTTTCTTT. This translates into CATERGRTEAFF.